The 10 T cell receptor beta chains below come from one sample, sequenced in a study of T-cell reconstitution after alpha-beta-depleted transplantation in children. Unique molecular identifiers were used to barcode this TCRbeta library. TCRdb re-analysed the PCR reads in MiXCR, keeping a single row per CDR3 protein. The sample has over 45,000 distinct CDR3 sequences, approximately 43% seen once. The sample was PBMCs, mostly from graft donor cells, taken 360 days after TCRalphabeta/CD19-depleted stem cell transplant. Source of these receptors: a male patient aged 10 to 17 who had a stem cell transplant for acute lymphoblastic leukemia, so the T cells may come from the graft donor.

The genes are TRBV20-1 and TRBJ2-7, with D unresolved. CDR1 DFQATT and CDR2 SNEGSKA come from the germline V gene (reference sequence). CDR3 length: 14 residues. V was shortened by 4 bases and J by 0 bases, with 13 bases between the two germline ends. CDR3 protein: CSANPLGSSYEQYF. The CDR3 region has the DNA TGCAGTGCTAACCCCCTAGGTTCCTCCTACGAGCAGTACTTC.

This clonotype has more than one count but fewer than ten. The J gene is TRBJ2-1, the V gene TRBV5-1; no clear D. The germline V and J ends were trimmed by 2 bases and 5 bases, with 5 bases remaining between them. This CDR3 has 12 residues. Germline loops: CDR1 SGHRS, CDR2 YFSETQ. The CDR3 loop is CASSFGNNEQFF. The CDR3 nucleotides read TGCGCCAGCAGCTTTGGGAACAATGAGCAGTTCTTC.

This clonotype appeared a few times. As DNA, the CDR3 is TGTGCCACCAGCAGAGGATTAGAGCCTAGCCCCTACGAGCAGTACTTC. It is translated as CATSRGLEPSPYEQYF. V usage is TRBV15 and J usage is TRBJ2-7, with D perhaps matching TRBD2 (5 bases). The germline V gene encodes CDR1 LNHNV and CDR2 YYDKDF (reference sequence). CDR3 length: 16 residues. V lost 1 base, J lost 2 bases, and 15 bases lay in between. Looking up the rest from reference TRBV15 and TRBJ2-7 gives the full variable domain: DAMVIQNPRYQVTQFGKPVTLSCSQTLNHNVMYWYQQKSSQAPKLLFHYYDKDFNNEADTPDNFQSRRPNTSFCFLDIRSPGLGDTAMYLCATSRGLEPSPYEQYFGPGTRLTVT.

This clonotype was seen once. This chain uses TRBV5-6 with TRBJ2-2; D is unresolved. Germline values: CDR1 SGHDT, CDR2 YYEEEE. V dropped 2 bases and J dropped 5 bases, with 13 bases sitting between them. The CDR3 extends over 15 amino acids. This chain's CDR3 is CASSFLGLDTGELFF. As DNA, the CDR3 is TGTGCCAGCAGCTTTTTAGGCCTTGATACCGGGGAGCTGTTTTTT. Full variable domain (missing parts from reference TRBV5-6 and TRBJ2-2): DAGVTQSPTHLIKTRGQQVTLRCSPKSGHDTVSWYQQALGQGPQFIFQYYEEEERQRGNFPDRFSGHQFPNYSSELNVNALLLGDSALYLCASSFLGLDTGELFFGEGSRLTVL.

This chain joins TRBV24-1 and TRBJ2-7, with D tentatively TRBD1 (7 bases). The CDR3 extends over 15 amino acids. Between the trimmed V and J ends, which lost 4 bases and 4 bases, there was a span of 16 bases. CDR1 and CDR2 (germline): KGHDR, SFDVKD. CDR3 coding DNA: TGTGCCACCAGTGACACCAGGGGGGACCCTTACGAGCAGTACTTC. Encoded protein: CATSDTRGDPYEQYF.

The V gene is TRBV5-1, the J gene TRBJ1-1; a possible D gene is TRBD1 (6 bases). CDR3 size: 13 residues. CDR1 SGHRS and CDR2 YFSETQ come from the germline V gene. V lost 0 bases and J 3 bases, leaving 6 bases between the germline ends. This chain's CDR3 is CASSLDRDTEAFF. The CDR3 region has the DNA TGCGCCAGCAGCTTGGACAGGGACACTGAAGCTTTCTTT.

The chain couples TRBV29-1 to TRBJ2-1; the match to TRBD2 covers 11 bases. V shed 7 bases, J shed 3 bases, and the junction held 5 bases outside the gene matches. Per germline, CDR1 SQVTM and CDR2 ANQGSEA. This CDR3 has 14 residues. In DNA, the CDR3 is TGCAGCGCCCGTGGACTAGCGGGCTACAATGAGCAGTTCTTC. Translation: CSARGLAGYNEQFF.

The chain employs TRBV9 and TRBJ2-1; D not certain. Trimming took 0 bases from V and 5 from J, leaving 12 bases between them. The CDR3 is 15 residues long. Germline loops: CDR1 SGDLS, CDR2 YYNGEE. The CDR3 DNA follows: TGTGCCAGCAGCGTAGATGGTAGCCGCGACAATGAGCAGTTCTTC. Translation gives CASSVDGSRDNEQFF.

The V and J genes are TRBV19 and TRBJ2-1; tentative D call: TRBD1 (6 bases). V lost 8 bases, J lost 0 bases, and 11 bases lay in between. Germline CDR1 reads LNHDA; CDR2 reads SQIVND (reference sequence). The CDR3 consists of 14 residues. The CDR3 bases are TGTGCCAGTTCTATAGGGGGCTCCTACAATGAGCAGTTCTTC. Encoded protein: CASSIGGSYNEQFF.

V is TRBV28 and J is TRBJ1-1, with a weak D call TRBD1 (5 bases). Germline V lookup: CDR1 MDHEN, CDR2 SYDVKM. The CDR3 loop spans 14 amino acids. V was cut by 2 bases and J by 9 bases, with 16 bases left in between. CDR3 in amino acids: CASSLGGTVFQAFF. CDR3 bases: TGTGCCAGCAGTTTAGGGGGGACTGTGTTTCAAGCTTTCTTT. The variable domain in full, with the rest retrieved from reference TRBV28 and TRBJ1-1, is DVKVTQSSRYLVKRTGEKVFLECVQDMDHENMFWYRQDPGLGLRLIYFSYDVKMKEKGDIPEGYSVSREKKERFSLILESASTNQTSMYLCASSLGGTVFQAFFGQGTRLTVV.